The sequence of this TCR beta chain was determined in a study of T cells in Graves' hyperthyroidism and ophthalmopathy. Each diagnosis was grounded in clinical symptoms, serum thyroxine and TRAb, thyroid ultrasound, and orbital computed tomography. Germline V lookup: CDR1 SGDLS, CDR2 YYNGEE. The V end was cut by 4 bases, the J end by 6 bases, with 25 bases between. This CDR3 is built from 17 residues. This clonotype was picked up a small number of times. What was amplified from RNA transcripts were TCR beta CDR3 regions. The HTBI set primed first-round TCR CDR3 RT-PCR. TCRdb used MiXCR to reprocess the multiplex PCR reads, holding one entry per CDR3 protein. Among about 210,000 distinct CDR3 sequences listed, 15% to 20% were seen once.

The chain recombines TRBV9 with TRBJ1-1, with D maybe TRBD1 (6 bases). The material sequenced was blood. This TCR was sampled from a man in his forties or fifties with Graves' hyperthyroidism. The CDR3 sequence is CASSRRRGRTPPSEAFF. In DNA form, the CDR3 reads TGTGCCAGCAGCAGGAGGCGGGGGCGGACCCCGCCATCTGAAGCTTTCTTT. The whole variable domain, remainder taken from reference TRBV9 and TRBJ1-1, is DSGVTQTPKHLITATGQRVTLRCSPRSGDLSVYWYQQSLDQGLQFLIQYYNGEERAKGNILERFSAQQFPDLHSELNLSSLELGDSALYFCASSRRRGRTPPSEAFFGQGTRLTVV.